This T cell receptor beta chain is drawn from a study of blood T cell repertoires in COVID-19. As for the study in general: Samples representing acute and convalescent COVID-19 were sourced from the United States, Italy and Spain.

Assay: immunoSEQ multiplex PCR; the TCRdb copy retains only in-frame clones and omits some. The sample yields 300,000 to 350,000 clones, around 87% seen once. The CDR3 is 13 amino acids. The germline V gene encodes CDR1 SGHVS and CDR2 FNYEAQ. Trimming removed 4 bases from V and 7 bases from J, with 10 bases in between. The sequence came from a man aged 18 to 30 with active or convalescent COVID-19. The rearrangement uses TRBV7-6 and TRBJ2-2, with D perhaps matching TRBD2 (5 bases). Sample: peripheral blood. DNA for the CDR3: TGTGCCAGCAGCTCTATCGGGGTCGGGGAGCTGTTTTTT. Translation gives CASSSIGVGELFF. Based on the CDR3 plus reference TRBV7-6 and TRBJ2-2, the full variable domain is GAGVSQSPRYKVTKRGQDVALRCDPISGHVSLYWYRQALGQGPEFLTYFNYEAQQDKSGLPNDRFSAERPEGSISTLTIQRTEQRDSAMYRCASSSIGVGELFFGEGSRLTVL.